The 23 T cell receptor beta chains below all came from one sample that was sequenced in a study of chemoradiotherapy in HPV16-positive cancers. The table came from immunoSEQ multiplex PCR; TCRdb's copy has only in-frame clones and leaves some out. The data hold 25,000 to 30,000 clones, with roughly nine tenths observed a single time. The sample in question was blood, obtained from a patient who underwent chemoradiotherapy. Source of these receptors: a human donor with HPV-associated anogenital cancer.

The V gene is TRBV19, the J gene TRBJ2-1; D is unclear. The CDR3 spans 15 residues. In germline, CDR1 is LNHDA, CDR2 SQIVND (reference sequence). V was pared by 3 bases and J by 0 bases, with 9 bases between. The CDR3: CASSIYLSSYNEQFF. The CDR3 nucleotides read TGTGCCAGTAGTATCTACTTGAGCTCCTACAATGAGCAGTTCTTC.

This chain uses TRBV19 with TRBJ2-2; a weak D match, TRBD2 (6 bases). From germline, CDR1 is LNHDA and CDR2 SQIVND (reference sequence). The CDR3 sequence is 15 residues long. The V end was cut by 4 bases, the J end by 6 bases, with 15 bases between. The CDR3 sequence: CASSTLGGGPGELFF. In nucleotides, the CDR3 is TGTGCCAGTAGTACCCTTGGGGGAGGACCCGGGGAGCTGTTTTTT.

The chain is built from TRBV28 and TRBJ1-4; D gene unclear. V was clipped by 6 bases and J by 6 bases, with 8 bases between them. The CDR3 totals 12 residues. Germline V gives CDR1 MDHEN, CDR2 SYDVKM. The CDR3 sequence is CASSNDHEKLFF. DNA for the CDR3: TGTGCCAGCAGCAACGACCATGAAAAACTGTTTTTT.

The chain is built from TRBV7-9 and TRBJ2-2, with TRBD1 matching over 9 bases. The CDR3 loop spans 15 amino acids. Germline CDR1 SEHNR, CDR2 FQNEAQ (reference sequence). V lost 3 bases and J lost 4; bases outside the gene matches: 3. CDR3 residues: CASSLGQGFTGELFF. In DNA, the CDR3 is TGTGCCAGCAGCTTGGGACAGGGATTCACCGGGGAGCTGTTTTTT.

J is TRBJ1-2 and V is TRBV27; no definite D call. The germline gives CDR1 MNHEY, CDR2 SMNVEV (reference sequence). Between the trimmed V and J ends, which lost 3 bases and 2 bases, there was a span of 7 bases. The CDR3 totals 13 residues. In nucleotides, the CDR3 is TGTGCCAGCAGTTTCGGCAGAAACTATGGCTACACCTTC. Translated: CASSFGRNYGYTF.

This sequence joins TRBV5-6 and TRBJ2-5; 11 positions match TRBD2. V lost 3 bases to trimming and J lost 5 bases; unmatched junction nucleotides: 12. The CDR3 runs to 17 residues. Germline V gene lookup returns CDR1 SGHDT and CDR2 YYEEEE. CDR3 sequence reads: CASSSLTSGESGETQYF. For the CDR3, the DNA is TGTGCCAGCAGCTCATTGACTAGCGGGGAATCTGGGGAGACCCAGTACTTC.

The CDR3 region is CASSPLAVTGGKDAFF. In DNA, the CDR3 is TGTGCCAGCTCACCGCTCGCGGTGACAGGGGGCAAAGATGCTTTCTTT. The chain joins TRBV18 to TRBJ1-1; 10 bases map to TRBD1. Trimming cost V 3 bases and J 11 bases; bases outside gene matches: 15. Germline values: CDR1 KGHSH, CDR2 LQKENI. The CDR3 has 16 residues.

This chain links TRBV18 with TRBJ2-7; D uncertain. Germline-derived CDR1 and CDR2 are KGHSH and LQKENI. The CDR3 has 14 amino acids. The V end was cut by 2 bases, the J end by 0 bases, with 8 bases between. This CDR3 is CASSPGKSSYEQYF. In DNA form, the CDR3 reads TGTGCCAGCTCACCAGGGAAAAGCTCCTACGAGCAGTACTTC.

The chain couples TRBV6-1 to TRBJ2-1; TRBD2 might be the D (6 bases). This CDR3 is 11 amino acids long. The germline CDR1 and CDR2 sequences are MNHNS and SASEGT. The V end was cut by 3 bases, the J end by 12 bases, with 9 bases between. CDR3 sequence: CASSDTAGQFF. The CDR3, as DNA: TGTGCCAGCAGTGATACAGCGGGGCAGTTCTTC.

The V call is TRBV28, the J call TRBJ2-5; 8 bases line up with TRBD2. The germline CDR1 and CDR2 sequences are MDHEN and SYDVKM. This CDR3 region has 14 residues. V shed 6 bases, J shed 4 bases, and the junction held 7 bases outside the gene matches. CDR3 sequence reads: CASRTSREGETQYF. CDR3 bases: TGTGCCAGCAGAACGTCCCGGGAGGGAGAGACCCAGTACTTC.

This chain connects TRBV4-2 to TRBJ1-2; 8 nucleotides match TRBD1. This CDR3 is built from 17 residues. V shed 1 base, J shed 4 bases, and the junction held 11 bases outside the gene matches. Germline loops: CDR1 LGHNA, CDR2 YNFKEQ. The CDR3 region has the DNA TGTGCCAGCAGCCAAGTAGGAACAGGGGGATCCGGCTATGGCTACACCTTC. It codes for CASSQVGTGGSGYGYTF.

The chain recombines TRBV29-1 with TRBJ1-2; D may be TRBD1 (5 bases). The length of the CDR3 is 12 residues. Germline V lookup: CDR1 SQVTM, CDR2 ANQGSEA. Trimming removed 0 bases at V and 6 bases at J, with 8 bases between. This CDR3 reads CSVEDGADGYTF. CDR3 nucleotide sequence: TGCAGCGTTGAAGATGGGGCAGATGGCTACACCTTC.

V and J are TRBV19 and TRBJ2-7; D tentatively fits TRBD1 or TRBD2 (6 bases each). Trimming took 1 base from V and 3 from J, leaving 13 bases between them. The CDR3 spans 15 residues. CDR1 and CDR2 from the germline V gene are LNHDA and SQIVND (reference sequence). CDR3 protein: CASSIGARGDYEQYF. The CDR3 bases are TGTGCCAGTAGTATAGGGGCGAGGGGGGACTACGAGCAGTACTTC.

The V gene is TRBV7-2, the J gene TRBJ1-4; 7 nucleotides line up with TRBD1. The CDR3 length is 15 residues. The junction had 5 bases not matched to a gene; V was cut back by 2 bases and J by 5 bases. Germline V gives CDR1 SGHTA, CDR2 FQGNSA. CDR3: CASSLSRGENEKLFF. Written as DNA, the CDR3 is TGTGCCAGCAGCTTATCCAGGGGGGAAAATGAAAAACTGTTTTTT.

The chain carries TRBV7-2 and TRBJ2-3; 7 nucleotides agree with TRBD2. J lost 9 bases, V lost 1 base, and 10 bases had no gene match. There are 15 residues in the CDR3. Germline CDR1 is SGHTA and CDR2 is FQGNSA. Written as DNA, the CDR3 is TGTGCCAGCAGCTTAGGGCCAGGGAGGGCTACCACGCAGTATTTT. Translation: CASSLGPGRATTQYF.

This chain connects TRBV5-1 to TRBJ2-2, with a weak D call TRBD2 (5 bases). Trimming cost V 4 bases and J 1 base, with 17 bases left between them. This CDR3 spans 17 amino acids. Germline V gene lookup returns CDR1 SGHRS and CDR2 YFSETQ. CDR3 DNA sequence: TGCGCCAGCAGCCACCCGACGGGATCGGTGAACACCGGGGAGCTGTTTTTT. Protein sequence: CASSHPTGSVNTGELFF. Combining the CDR3 with reference TRBV5-1 and TRBJ2-2 gives the whole variable domain KAGVTQTPRYLIKTRGQQVTLSCSPISGHRSVSWYQQTPGQGLQFLFEYFSETQRNKGNFPGRFSGRQFSNSRSEMNVSTLELGDSALYLCASSHPTGSVNTGELFFGEGSRLTVL.

The V gene is TRBV13, the J gene TRBJ2-4; D possibly matches TRBD1 or TRBD2 (5 bases each). Looked up from germline, CDR1 is PRHDT and CDR2 is FYEKMQ (reference sequence). The CDR3 extends over 13 amino acids. The germline V and J ends were trimmed by 5 bases and 7 bases, with 12 bases remaining between them. DNA of the CDR3: TGTGCCAGCAGCCCAGGGTCGGGGAACATTCAGTACTTC. It translates to CASSPGSGNIQYF.

This clone has just one count. The V and J genes are TRBV11-2 and TRBJ2-5, with D tentatively TRBD1 (5 bases). The CDR3 is 15 amino acids. The V end was cut by 5 bases, the J end by 6 bases, with 19 bases between. Per the germline V gene, CDR1 is SGHAT and CDR2 is FQNNGV. CDR3 DNA: TGTGCCAGCAGCCACCCTTCCCTAGGGGTACAGACCCAGTACTTC. Protein: CASSHPSLGVQTQYF.

CDR3 amino acids: CASWQAWGDTEAFF. In nucleotides, the CDR3 is TGTGCCAGCTGGCAGGCTTGGGGGGACACTGAAGCTTTCTTT. The V call is TRBV2, the J call TRBJ1-1, with D possibly being TRBD1 (5 bases). CDR3 length: 14 amino acids. CDR1 SNHLY and CDR2 FYNNEI come from the germline V gene. V lost 8 bases to trimming and J lost 3 bases, with 16 bases between them.

The chain is built from TRBV5-1 and TRBJ1-1; D unclear. Trimming cost V 1 base and J 0 bases, with 7 bases left between them. This CDR3 spans 14 amino acids. The germline CDR1 and CDR2 sequences are SGHRS and YFSETQ. In DNA, the CDR3 is TGCGCCAGCAGCTTGAACGACATGAACACTGAAGCTTTCTTT. Translating it yields CASSLNDMNTEAFF.

V is TRBV28 and J is TRBJ2-7; D gene uncertain. The CDR3 spans 12 residues. Trimming removed 6 bases from V and 6 bases from J, with 12 bases in between. Germline assignment: CDR1 MDHEN and CDR2 SYDVKM. As DNA, the CDR3 is TGTGCCAGCAGAGACCCCTCGCTCGAGCAGTACTTC. Its translation: CASRDPSLEQYF.

The chain couples TRBV4-1 to TRBJ2-2, with TRBD1 matching 7 bases. This CDR3 is built from 17 residues. V lost 2 bases and J lost 0; bases outside the gene matches: 6. Looked up from germline, CDR1 is MGHRA and CDR2 is YSYEKL. The CDR3 nucleotides read TGCGCCAGCAGCCAATTCGCCGGGACAGCGAACACCGGGGAGCTGTTTTTT. This translates into CASSQFAGTANTGELFF.

The rearrangement uses TRBV2 and TRBJ2-7; D may be TRBD2 (5 bases). The CDR3 covers 12 residues. Germline V lookup: CDR1 SNHLY, CDR2 FYNNEI. Trimming left V 6 bases short and J 4 bases short, with 10 bases between. CDR3 sequence: CASSRSGYEQYF. The CDR3 nucleotides read TGTGCCAGCAGCCGGAGCGGTTACGAGCAGTACTTC.